The rows below give T cell receptor beta chains drawn from one sample of a study of T cell clusters in autoimmune cytopenias. TCRdb processed the multiplex PCR reads again and assigns one entry to each CDR3 protein, with no DNA. The ten most abundant clones cover roughly 19% of a sample with roughly 5,200 distinct CDR3 sequences. What was sequenced was peripheral blood. These receptors were collected from a human donor with an autoimmune cytopenia or autoimmune hepatitis (not recorded which). The CDR3 runs from the conserved cysteine through the conserved F or W. Clone sizes are given selectively: once, few, many, or a class where the clone is expanded.

v_gene,abundance,j_gene,CDR3aa
TRBV12-3/TRBV12-4,medium-sized,TRBJ1-2,CASSFDAYGYTF
TRBV19,NA,TRBJ2-4,CASMGGPLRAKNIQYF
TRBV15,medium-sized,TRBJ1-6,CATARSSYNSPLHF
TRBV19,medium-sized,TRBJ1-2,CASSMSPGRFSGYTF
TRBV14,NA,TRBJ1-1,CASSQTLGTVEAFF
TRBV6-5,medium-sized,TRBJ2-3,CASSYGTGDTDTQYF
TRBV28,NA,TRBJ2-5,CASSLRRETQYF
TRBV6-1,NA,TRBJ1-5,CASSEFRDVHQPQHF
TRBV10-2,NA,TRBJ1-5,CASSGTGDQPQHF
TRBV20-1,NA,TRBJ2-3,CSAQTGGPDTQYF
TRBV6-6,NA,TRBJ1-2,CASSYGQGQGYTF
TRBV27,NA,TRBJ1-2,CASSYFENLGAGGYTF
TRBV12-3/TRBV12-4,NA,TRBJ2-3,CASSSGQYTDTQYF
TRBV6-1,medium-sized,TRBJ1-3,CASSEWGNTIYF
TRBV5-5,medium-sized,TRBJ2-7,CASSPGLALDYEQYF
TRBV6-6,NA,TRBJ1-2,CASTTGYYGYTF
TRBV27,NA,TRBJ2-5,CASSGQGDSQYF
TRBV5-5,NA,TRBJ2-3,CASSPQEGIAQYF
TRBV6-5,medium-sized,TRBJ2-3,CASSLTGGQRDTQYF
TRBV6-5,medium-sized,TRBJ1-3,CASSLQGPGNTIYF
TRBV10-3,medium-sized,TRBJ1-5,CAISEGQGNNQPQHF
TRBV6-5,NA,TRBJ1-1,CASSYSTWRNTEAFF
TRBV19,medium-sized,TRBJ2-2,CASSPSGGTYTGELFF
TRBV18,medium-sized,TRBJ2-1,CASSPSSGYSYNEQFF
TRBV30,medium-sized,TRBJ2-5,CAWSGGASGETQYF
TRBV12-3/TRBV12-4,NA,TRBJ2-3,CASSDRGGDTQYF
TRBV10-3,medium-sized,TRBJ2-5,CAAGTSGETQYF
TRBV6-2/TRBV6-3,NA,TRBJ2-7,CASSYLDTILKTYSYEQYF
TRBV30,NA,TRBJ2-7,CAWSRGARHEQYF
TRBV19,medium-sized,TRBJ2-1,CASSGGGQWSVDEQFF
TRBV13,medium-sized,TRBJ1-1,CASSLGDTEAFF
TRBV11-1,NA,TRBJ2-5,CASSGDWSPETQYF
TRBV30,NA,TRBJ1-5,CAWSVPRGSNQPQHF
TRBV15,medium-sized,TRBJ2-4,CATSKGTSGADIQYF
TRBV7-6,NA,TRBJ2-7,CASSLQSSYEQYF
TRBV18,medium-sized,TRBJ2-5,CASSERRGETQYF
TRBV5-4,NA,TRBJ2-7,CASSTAGGVYEQYF
TRBV19,medium-sized,TRBJ2-2,CASSTRLAGTGELFF
TRBV19,medium-sized,TRBJ2-1,CASKIQGAREQFF
TRBV2,NA,TRBJ1-5,CASTPGRIGGQPQHF
TRBV6-6,medium-sized,TRBJ2-6,CASRAGEGANVLTF
TRBV24-1,NA,TRBJ2-7,CATSDCPQGALDEQYF
TRBV6-5,NA,TRBJ2-5,CASSFGGQETQYF
TRBV6-1,NA,TRBJ2-1,CASSEQAVIPGLYNEQFF
TRBV30,medium-sized,TRBJ1-5,CAWSQGNQPQHF
TRBV6-1,medium-sized,TRBJ2-2,CASSDPDRASRSNTGELFF
TRBV27,medium-sized,TRBJ1-6,CASSLSQTGGSPLHF
TRBV7-9,NA,TRBJ2-7,CASSLAVTQGHEQYF
TRBV18,NA,TRBJ1-2,CASSPPSQGENYGYTF
TRBV30,NA,TRBJ1-6,CAWSVPPSSYNSPLHF
TRBV18,medium-sized,TRBJ2-7,CASSPGRTSYEQYF
TRBV18,NA,TRBJ1-2,CASSPSSGSSYGYTF
TRBV11-2,NA,TRBJ1-2,CASSGRGINYGYTF
TRBV6-1,NA,TRBJ1-6,CASTPLPYNSPLHF
TRBV5-5,medium-sized,TRBJ2-3,CASSPDPATDTQYF
TRBV12-3/TRBV12-4,NA,TRBJ1-4,CASSGGTVFEKLFF
TRBV7-9,NA,TRBJ2-3,CASSPAEKADTQYF
TRBV6-5,medium-sized,TRBJ1-2,CASSEQSTGPYGYTF